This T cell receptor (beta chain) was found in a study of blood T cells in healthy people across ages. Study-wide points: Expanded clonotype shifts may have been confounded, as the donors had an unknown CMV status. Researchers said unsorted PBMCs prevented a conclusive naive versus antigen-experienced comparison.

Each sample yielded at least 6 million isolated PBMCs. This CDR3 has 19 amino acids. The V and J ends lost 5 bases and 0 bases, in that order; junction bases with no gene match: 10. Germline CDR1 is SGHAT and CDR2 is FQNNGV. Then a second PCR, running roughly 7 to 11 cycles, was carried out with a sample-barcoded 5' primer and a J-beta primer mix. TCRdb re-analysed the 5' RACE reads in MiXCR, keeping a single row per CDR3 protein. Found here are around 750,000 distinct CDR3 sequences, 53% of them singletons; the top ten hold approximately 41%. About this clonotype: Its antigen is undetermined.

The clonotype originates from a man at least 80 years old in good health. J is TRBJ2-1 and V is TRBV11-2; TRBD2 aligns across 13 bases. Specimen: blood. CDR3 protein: CASSVRLAGGSSSYNEQFF. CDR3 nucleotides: TGTGCCAGCAGCGTCCGACTAGCGGGAGGCTCCAGCTCCTACAATGAGCAGTTCTTC. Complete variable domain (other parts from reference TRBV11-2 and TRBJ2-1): EAGVAQSPRYKIIEKRQSVAFWCNPISGHATLYWYQQILGQGPKLLIQFQNNGVVDDSQLPKDRFSAERLKGVDSTLKIQPAKLEDSAVYLCASSVRLAGGSSSYNEQFFGPGTRLTVL.